Included here is one T cell receptor beta chain sequence, with context. Sequencing relied on a cDNA template that was reverse transcribed from extracted RNA. Assay used: immunoSEQ multiplex PCR; TCRdb lists only in-frame clones, some missing. The sample yields more than 100,000 clones, about half seen once. The treatment here: oral pan-JAK inhibitor, 5-10 mg twice daily. This record belongs to a study of CD8+ T cells in alopecia areata. This TCR derives from a human donor with alopecia areata. Sequencing was performed on CD4+ T cells sorted from blood, taken at week 4, from a patient treated with tofacitinib.

In nucleotides, the CDR3 is TGCGCCAGCAGCCAAGGGTGGCTAGCGGGTAGCACAGATACGCAGTATTTT. The encoded protein is CASSQGWLAGSTDTQYF. The J gene is TRBJ2-3, the V gene TRBV4-1; 8 positions match TRBD2. The CDR3 length is 17 residues. Germline V lookup: CDR1 MGHRA, CDR2 YSYEKL. The V segment lost 1 base and the J segment 0 bases; nucleotides outside the gene matches: 6.